The 18 T cell receptor beta chains below all came from one sample that was sequenced in a study of blood T cells in healthy people across ages. The second PCR ran roughly 6 to 12 cycles with a sample-barcoded 5' primer and J-beta primers. TCRdb re-called the 5' RACE reads through MiXCR, storing one row per CDR3 protein. Among fewer than 1,200,000 distinct CDR3 sequences listed, under 30% were seen once. The sample also formed part of further work on T cells of mothers and their children.

The sequencing sample was made of blood. The receptors here all came from a girl aged 2 to 9 in good health.

J is TRBJ2-2 and V is TRBV27; D possibly corresponds to TRBD1 (6 bases). CDR3 length: 16 residues. The V and J ends lost 3 bases and 5 bases respectively, with 16 bases between them. Germline CDR1 is MNHEY and CDR2 is SMNVEV (reference sequence). In nucleotides, the CDR3 is TGTGCCAGCAGTTTGGGACATGGGGGACGGACCGGGGAGCTGTTTTTT. Translating it yields CASSLGHGGRTGELFF.

The rearrangement joins TRBV29-1 to TRBJ2-2; TRBD2 matches 7 bases. V gave up 1 base and J gave up 2 bases; unmatched junction bases: 7. The CDR3 covers 16 residues. Germline loops: CDR1 SQVTM, CDR2 ANQGSEA. CDR3 DNA: TGCAGCGTTGAAGGGTCTAGCGGACCCAACACCGGGGAGCTGTTTTTT. The encoded protein is CSVEGSSGPNTGELFF.

This clonotype was counted only a few times. The CDR3 DNA reads as TGTGCCAGCAGCCTACTTAACACAGGAGAAAACATTCAGTACTTC. Protein: CASSLLNTGENIQYF. V and J are TRBV28 and TRBJ2-4; the D gene is possibly TRBD1 (5 bases). The CDR3 consists of 15 residues. Per germline, CDR1 MDHEN and CDR2 SYDVKM. V lost 6 bases and J 5 bases, leaving 17 bases between the germline ends.

This chain links TRBV7-3 with TRBJ1-1; D may be TRBD1 (6 bases). Germline values: CDR1 SGHTA, CDR2 FQGTGA. CDR3 size: 13 residues. V lost 3 bases to trimming and J lost 5 bases, with 10 bases between them. CDR3 protein: CASSLGAATEAFF. The CDR3, as DNA: TGTGCCAGCAGCTTGGGGGCAGCTACTGAAGCTTTCTTT.

This rearrangement joins TRBV29-1 to TRBJ1-2, with 8 positions matching TRBD1. Trimming cost V 7 bases and J 7 bases; bases outside gene matches: 17. CDR1 and CDR2 (germline): SQVTM, ANQGSEA. The CDR3 is 15 amino acids. CDR3 nucleotide sequence: TGCAGCGCCCGACAGGGGCCACTGATCAGCGGTGGCTACACCTTC. It codes for CSARQGPLISGGYTF.

This clonotype was observed a single time. The rearrangement joins TRBV19 to TRBJ1-2, with D hard to call. Germline CDR1 LNHDA, CDR2 SQIVND (reference sequence). The CDR3 loop spans 14 amino acids. Trimming removed 3 bases at V and 0 bases at J, with 8 bases between. CDR3 nucleotide sequence: TGTGCCAGTAGTATCAGGAAAGCTAACTATGGCTACACCTTC. Protein sequence: CASSIRKANYGYTF.

This chain uses TRBV29-1 with TRBJ1-1; D is uncertain. Germline values: CDR1 SQVTM, CDR2 ANQGSEA. The CDR3 runs 13 residues. The V end was cut by 2 bases, the J end by 1 base, with 8 bases between. CDR3 loop: CSVESEGNTEAFF. CDR3 coding DNA: TGCAGCGTTGAATCTGAGGGGAACACTGAAGCTTTCTTT.

This clonotype has only a few counts. The chain is built from TRBV12-5 and TRBJ2-1; TRBD2 aligns across 13 bases. CDR3 length: 17 residues. With 1 base clipped from V and 1 base from J, the junction kept 1 base outside the gene matches. Germline CDR1 and CDR2: LGHNT and FRNRAP. The CDR3 loop is CASGLETSGRSYNEQFF. The CDR3, as DNA: TGTGCTAGTGGTTTGGAGACTAGCGGGAGGTCCTACAATGAGCAGTTCTTC.

This clonotype appeared once. This chain connects TRBV20-1 to TRBJ2-1, with 8 bases lining up with TRBD1. Gene TRBJ2-7 matches the end of the DNA better, so the J call may be wrong. The CDR3 has 13 residues. Germline assignment: CDR1 DFQATT and CDR2 SNEGSKA (reference sequence). The CDR3 is CSAQDRVAYEQYF. CDR3 nucleotides: TGCAGTGCTCAGGACAGGGTGGCCTACGAGCAGTACTTC.

This clonotype was seen a handful of times. The chain links TRBV12-3 or TRBV12-4 to TRBJ2-7, with D possibly TRBD2 on 7 matching bases. The CDR3 runs to 17 residues. V gave up 10 bases and J gave up 6 bases, with 31 bases separating them. CDR3 DNA sequence: TGTGCCACTCGTCGAATGCGAGGGGGGAAGGGGGAGGGCGAGCAGTACTTC. Protein: CATRRMRGGKGEGEQYF.

The chain joins TRBV29-1 to TRBJ2-2; no firm D call. The CDR3 has 12 amino acids. Germline V gives CDR1 SQVTM, CDR2 ANQGSEA. The V gene lost 4 bases and the J gene lost 5 bases, with 8 bases spanning the gap. CDR3 region: CSVGVFTGELFF. As DNA, the CDR3 is TGCAGCGTTGGGGTCTTTACCGGGGAGCTGTTTTTT.

The rearrangement links TRBV29-1 to TRBJ1-5; 7 bases fit TRBD1. CDR1 and CDR2 (germline): SQVTM, ANQGSEA. This CDR3 is 13 amino acids long. Losses at the gene ends were 4 bases for V and 4 bases for J; bases not matched to a gene: 4. Written as DNA, the CDR3 is TGCAGCGTTGGGGACAGAAATAATCAGCCCCAGCATTTT. Its protein is CSVGDRNNQPQHF.

This sequence joins TRBV15 and TRBJ2-1; D possibly corresponds to TRBD2 (6 bases). Per germline, CDR1 LNHNV and CDR2 YYDKDF (reference sequence). Trimming cost V 1 base and J 6 bases, with 19 bases left between them. The CDR3 has 17 residues. The CDR3 DNA is TGTGCCACCAGCAGAGCTCTGGTGGGAGGAGCAGGCAATGAGCAGTTCTTC. It codes for CATSRALVGGAGNEQFF.

The rearrangement links TRBV10-3 to TRBJ2-3, with 10 positions matching TRBD2. V lost 4 bases and J lost 4; bases outside the gene matches: 5. Germline lookup yields CDR1 ENHRY and CDR2 SYGVKD. The CDR3 contains 15 residues. The CDR3 coding sequence is TGTGCCATCAGTGGTAGCGGGGGGAATGCAGATACGCAGTATTTT. Its translation: CAISGSGGNADTQYF.

The chain combines TRBV4-2 with TRBJ2-5; D remains ambiguous. The DNA end favors TRBJ2-1, so the J call may be wrong. CDR1 is LGHNA, CDR2 YNFKEQ, per germline. The CDR3 extends over 14 amino acids. Here the CDR3 reads CASSQNTIVPEQFF. In nucleotides, the CDR3 is TGTGCCAGCAGCCAAAACACTATAGTGCCTGAGCAGTTCTTC.

This clonotype was detected only a few times. The rearrangement uses TRBV12-3 or TRBV12-4 and TRBJ1-1, with a possible D match to TRBD1 (5 bases). V lost 3 bases and J 11 bases, leaving 19 bases between the germline ends. The CDR3 is 14 amino acids. CDR3 nucleotide sequence: TGTGCCAGCAGTTTGCGCGTCGGGGACCTGGAGGCTTTCTTT. Translating gives CASSLRVGDLEAFF.

The chain carries TRBV20-1 and TRBJ2-1, with 9 bases that match TRBD2. CDR3 length equals 16 residues. Germline loops: CDR1 DFQATT, CDR2 SNEGSKA (reference sequence). V trimming: 3 bases; J trimming: 1 base; junction bases outside the gene matches: 7. In nucleotides, the CDR3 is TGCAGTGCTAGTCCAACTAGCGGGTTTTCCTACAATGAGCAGTTCTTC. As protein: CSASPTSGFSYNEQFF.

The rearrangement links TRBV6-1 to TRBJ1-4; D is unclear. Trimming pared 8 bases from V and 8 bases from J, leaving 21 bases between. The CDR3 runs to 15 residues. The germline gives CDR1 MNHNS, CDR2 SASEGT. The CDR3 sequence: CASLGHGTKAEKLFF. Here the CDR3 DNA reads TGTGCCAGCCTAGGGCACGGCACTAAGGCGGAAAAACTGTTTTTT.